The 23 T cell receptor beta chains presented below share a single source sample, sequenced in a study of siplizumab effects on memory and regulatory T cells. Some clones are missing from TCRdb's copy, which holds only in-frame ones; the method was immunoSEQ multiplex PCR. This repertoire shows around 100,000 clones, nearly 95% found once; its top ten account for roughly 0.3%. The sequencing input was non-Treg CD4+ T cells sorted from blood. These receptors all come from a human donor in good health.

This rearrangement joins TRBV5-8 to TRBJ2-7, with D perhaps TRBD1 (6 bases). Trimming cost V 5 bases and J 4 bases, with 13 bases left between them. Germline CDR1 SGHTS, CDR2 YDEGEE. This CDR3 region has 13 residues. CDR3 amino acids: CASRRTGTYEQYF. As DNA, the CDR3 is TGTGCCAGCAGACGCACAGGGACGTACGAGCAGTACTTC.

V is TRBV19 and J is TRBJ2-7; possible D gene TRBD2, 6 bases. The CDR3 length is 12 residues. From germline, CDR1 is LNHDA and CDR2 SQIVND (reference sequence). With 11 bases removed from V and 4 bases from J, the gap between germline ends came to 15 bases. The CDR3 sequence is CAPRGLLYEQYF. CDR3 nucleotide sequence: TGTGCCCCGAGGGGACTTCTTTACGAGCAGTACTTC.

The chain combines TRBV2 with TRBJ2-1; TRBD2 matches 10 bases. With 0 bases clipped from V and 9 bases from J, the junction kept 5 bases outside the gene matches. Germline lookup yields CDR1 SNHLY and CDR2 FYNNEI. The CDR3 covers 15 residues. In DNA form, the CDR3 reads TGTGCCAGCAGTGAAGCCAGGGCTAGCGGGGGTGAGCAGTTCTTC. It is translated as CASSEARASGGEQFF.

The chain is built from TRBV2 and TRBJ2-7; D unclear. Germline values: CDR1 SNHLY, CDR2 FYNNEI. Trimming pared 7 bases from V and 2 bases from J, leaving 18 bases between. This CDR3 comprises 15 residues. The DNA of the CDR3 is TGTGCCAGCAACCCCCCGGAGAGGACGACCTACGAGCAGTACTTC. Translated: CASNPPERTTYEQYF.

The gene calls are TRBV18 and TRBJ2-1, with 8 bases aligning to TRBD2. J gave up 2 bases and V 5 bases, and 8 bases lay outside the gene matches. Per the germline V gene, CDR1 is KGHSH and CDR2 is LQKENI. This CDR3 has 16 amino acids. The CDR3 DNA reads TGTGCCAGCTCAGGAAAACTAGCGGCGCCCTACAATGAGCAGTTCTTC. Amino acids: CASSGKLAAPYNEQFF.

This clone appeared a single time. This rearrangement joins TRBV19 to TRBJ2-5; D is unclear. CDR1 and CDR2 from the germline V gene are LNHDA and SQIVND (reference sequence). Trimming took off 4 bases at V and 2 bases at J, with 11 bases between the two ends. CDR3 length equals 14 residues. The CDR3 loop reads CASSTRHAQETQYF. The DNA for the CDR3 is TGTGCCAGTAGTACCCGACACGCGCAAGAGACCCAGTACTTC.

This chain uses TRBV4-1 with TRBJ1-2, with TRBD1 as a possible D gene (6 bases). The ends were cut back, 3 bases at V and 6 bases at J, with 23 bases in the middle. Looked up from germline, CDR1 is MGHRA and CDR2 is YSYEKL. This CDR3 comprises 17 residues. In DNA form, the CDR3 reads TGCGCCAGCAGCCAGGTCGCCGGGACACGAGGGATAGATGGCTACACCTTC. It yields the protein CASSQVAGTRGIDGYTF.

The rearrangement links TRBV5-1 to TRBJ1-4; tentatively, D is TRBD1 (5 bases). This CDR3 spans 15 amino acids. V shed 2 bases and J shed 7 bases, with 15 bases lying between them. The germline CDR1 and CDR2 sequences are SGHRS and YFSETQ. DNA for the CDR3: TGCGCCAGCAGCTTCCAACCGGGGCAGGGTGAAAAACTGTTTTTT. As protein: CASSFQPGQGEKLFF.

This clone came up once. This chain uses TRBV7-9 with TRBJ1-4; 10 nucleotides match TRBD1. CDR3 length: 15 amino acids. CDR1 and CDR2 from the germline V gene are SEHNR and FQNEAQ (reference sequence). V was pared by 5 bases and J by 7 bases, with 7 bases of the junction left unmatched. The CDR3 DNA reads as TGTGCCAGCAGCATATCGACAGGGGGCGGTGAAAAACTGTTTTTT. This translates into CASSISTGGGEKLFF.

The rearrangement links TRBV9 to TRBJ2-2; no clear D gene. The CDR3 runs to 14 residues. With 4 bases removed from V and 4 bases from J, the gap between germline ends came to 11 bases. Looked up from germline, CDR1 is SGDLS and CDR2 is YYNGEE. This chain's CDR3 is CASSPDGRTGELFF. The CDR3 DNA follows: TGTGCCAGCAGCCCAGATGGGCGCACCGGGGAGCTGTTTTTT.

The chain joins TRBV30 to TRBJ1-5; D unresolved. This CDR3 comprises 14 residues. Trimming left V 0 bases short and J 4 bases short, with 10 bases between. Looked up from germline, CDR1 is GTSNPN and CDR2 is SVGIG (reference sequence). Here the CDR3 reads CAWSVSHRNQPQHF. DNA for the CDR3: TGTGCCTGGAGTGTAAGCCACCGAAATCAGCCCCAGCATTTT.

This chain connects TRBV9 to TRBJ1-2, with 9 positions matching TRBD1. The ends lost 3 bases at V and 4 bases at J; junction bases unmatched: 4. The CDR3 is 14 amino acids. Germline V gene lookup returns CDR1 SGDLS and CDR2 YYNGEE. CDR3 residues: CASSDGQGLYGYTF. The CDR3 DNA follows: TGTGCCAGCAGCGATGGACAGGGGCTCTATGGCTACACCTTC.

The chain carries TRBV2 and TRBJ2-1; D unclear. With 4 bases removed from V and 11 bases from J, the gap between germline ends came to 15 bases. Germline V CDR1 and CDR2: SNHLY, FYNNEI. This CDR3 region has 13 residues. The CDR3 bases are TGTGCCAGCAGTGCTGACCCCGGGTCCCAGCAGTTCTTC. Translation gives CASSADPGSQQFF.

The J gene is TRBJ1-4, the V gene TRBV18; D uncertain. Trimming removed 3 bases at V and 0 bases at J, with 5 bases between. The CDR3 extends over 14 amino acids. Germline lookup yields CDR1 KGHSH and CDR2 LQKENI. This CDR3 is CASSPLATNEKLFF. The CDR3 coding sequence is TGTGCCAGCTCACCCCTCGCAACTAATGAAAAACTGTTTTTT.

This clone has more than one count but fewer than ten. J is TRBJ1-5 and V is TRBV19; D remains unclear. Trimming stripped 3 bases from V and 0 bases from J, with 9 bases between. CDR1 and CDR2 (germline): LNHDA, SQIVND (reference sequence). This CDR3 contains 15 residues. The CDR3 spells CASSISGLSNQPQHF. CDR3 sequence (DNA): TGTGCCAGTAGTATCTCCGGACTTAGCAATCAGCCCCAGCATTTT.

This clone was recorded only once. The rearrangement uses TRBV4-3 and TRBJ2-7; 7 nucleotides match TRBD1. CDR1 LGHNA and CDR2 YSLEER come from the germline V gene. V was pared by 4 bases and J by 5 bases, with 11 bases of the junction left unmatched. There are 15 residues in the CDR3. The DNA for the CDR3 is TGCGCCAGCAGCCTAGTCAGGGGGATAGGCCACGAGCAGTACTTC. Translating it yields CASSLVRGIGHEQYF.

V and J are TRBV6-5 and TRBJ2-1; 10 nucleotides match TRBD1. The CDR3 sequence is 13 residues long. Germline V gene data show CDR1 as MNHEY and CDR2 as SVGAGI. With 6 bases clipped from V and 10 bases from J, the junction kept 6 bases outside the gene matches. CDR3 sequence (DNA): TGTGCCAGCAGCCGACAGGGGGCCAGAGAGCAGTTCTTC. Its translation: CASSRQGAREQFF.

This clone came up once. The chain's CDR3 is CASSGTFTDTQYF. In DNA form, the CDR3 reads TGTGCCAGCAGTGGAACTTTCACAGATACGCAGTATTTT. The chain has TRBV6-5 and TRBJ2-3; D gene ambiguous. CDR1 and CDR2 from the germline V gene are MNHEY and SVGAGI. The ends were cut back, 5 bases at V and 2 bases at J, with 8 bases in the middle. The CDR3 extends over 13 amino acids.

V gene TRBV19 combines with J gene TRBJ2-4; 12 bases map to TRBD2. This CDR3 comprises 18 residues. The J segment lost 1 base and the V segment lost 6 bases, leaving 10 bases of the junction unmatched. Looked up from germline, CDR1 is LNHDA and CDR2 is SQIVND (reference sequence). CDR3 sequence reads: CASRDRVTSGGAKNIQYF. CDR3 in DNA: TGTGCCAGTAGGGACAGGGTTACTAGCGGGGGGGCCAAAAACATTCAGTACTTC.

The chain combines TRBV19 with TRBJ1-1, with D possibly being TRBD1 (5 bases). The V gene lost 7 bases and the J gene lost 1 base, with 7 bases spanning the gap. CDR3 size: 12 residues. Germline lookup yields CDR1 LNHDA and CDR2 SQIVND (reference sequence). As DNA, the CDR3 is TGTGCCAGTAAAAGGGGGAACACTGAAGCTTTCTTT. Translated: CASKRGNTEAFF.

This clone appeared a few times. J is TRBJ1-5 and V is TRBV5-1, with 7 bases fitting TRBD1. The CDR3 loop spans 14 amino acids. CDR1 and CDR2 from the germline V gene are SGHRS and YFSETQ. The junction had 4 bases not matched to a gene; V was cut back by 4 bases and J by 3 bases. The CDR3 is CASSPGTDNQPQHF. The CDR3 DNA sequence: TGCGCCAGCAGCCCCGGGACAGACAATCAGCCCCAGCATTTT. The variable domain in full, completed from reference TRBV5-1 and TRBJ1-5, reads KAGVTQTPRYLIKTRGQQVTLSCSPISGHRSVSWYQQTPGQGLQFLFEYFSETQRNKGNFPGRFSGRQFSNSRSEMNVSTLELGDSALYLCASSPGTDNQPQHFGDGTRLSIL.

The chain combines TRBV5-1 with TRBJ2-1; the D gene is possibly TRBD2 (5 bases). Germline V CDR1 and CDR2: SGHRS, YFSETQ. The germline V and J ends were trimmed by 2 bases and 9 bases, with 12 bases remaining between them. The CDR3 has 13 residues. CDR3: CASSLQEGGEQFF. DNA for the CDR3: TGCGCCAGCAGCTTACAAGAGGGTGGTGAGCAGTTCTTC.

V is TRBV2 and J is TRBJ2-2; D may be TRBD2 (7 bases). The germline gives CDR1 SNHLY, CDR2 FYNNEI. The V and J ends lost 6 bases and 1 base respectively, with 12 bases between them. The CDR3 contains 15 residues. CDR3 sequence: CASRGGDWNTGELFF. The CDR3 DNA sequence: TGTGCCAGCAGAGGGGGGGACTGGAACACCGGGGAGCTGTTTTTT.